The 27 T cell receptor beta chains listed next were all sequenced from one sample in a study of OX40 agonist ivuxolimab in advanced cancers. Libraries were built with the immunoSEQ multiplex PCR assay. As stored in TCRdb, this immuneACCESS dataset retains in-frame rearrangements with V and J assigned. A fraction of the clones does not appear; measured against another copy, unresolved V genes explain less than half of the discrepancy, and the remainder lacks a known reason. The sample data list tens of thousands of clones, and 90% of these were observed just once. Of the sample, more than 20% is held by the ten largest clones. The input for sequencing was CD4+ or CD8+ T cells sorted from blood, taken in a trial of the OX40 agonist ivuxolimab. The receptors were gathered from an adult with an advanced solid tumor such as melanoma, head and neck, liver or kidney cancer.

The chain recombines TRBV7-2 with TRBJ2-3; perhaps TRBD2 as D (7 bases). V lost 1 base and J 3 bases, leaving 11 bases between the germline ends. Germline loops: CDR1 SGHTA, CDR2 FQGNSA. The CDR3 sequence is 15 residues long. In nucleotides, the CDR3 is TGTGCCAGCAGCTTAGGGGGAGGGGGGACAGATACGCAGTATTTT. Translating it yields CASSLGGGGTDTQYF.

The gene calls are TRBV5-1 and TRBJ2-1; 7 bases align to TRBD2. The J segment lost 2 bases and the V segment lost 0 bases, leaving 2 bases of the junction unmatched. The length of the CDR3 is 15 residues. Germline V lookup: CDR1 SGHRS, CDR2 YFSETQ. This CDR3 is CASSLGSGAYNEQFF. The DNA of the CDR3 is TGCGCCAGCAGCTTGGGCAGCGGGGCCTACAATGAGCAGTTCTTC.

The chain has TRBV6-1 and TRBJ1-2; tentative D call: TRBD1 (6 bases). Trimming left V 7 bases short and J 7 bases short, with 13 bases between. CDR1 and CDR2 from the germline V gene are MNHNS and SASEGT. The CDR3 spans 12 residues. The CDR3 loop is CASNPQGGGYTF. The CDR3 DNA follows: TGTGCCAGCAACCCACAGGGCGGTGGCTACACCTTC.

CDR3 region: CASNQGGHNTEAFF. The CDR3 DNA reads TGTGCCAGCAATCAAGGGGGTCACAACACTGAAGCTTTCTTT. J is TRBJ1-1 and V is TRBV6-6; D may be TRBD1 (6 bases). The CDR3 loop spans 14 amino acids. Deletions cut 7 bases from V and 2 bases from J, with 14 bases between. Germline CDR1 is MNHNY and CDR2 is SVGAGI (reference sequence).

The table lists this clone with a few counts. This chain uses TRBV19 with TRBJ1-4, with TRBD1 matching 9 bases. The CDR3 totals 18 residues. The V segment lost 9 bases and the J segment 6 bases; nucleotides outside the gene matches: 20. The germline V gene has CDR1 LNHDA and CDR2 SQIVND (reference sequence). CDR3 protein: CASSGRYRDREEDEKLFF. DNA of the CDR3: TGTGCCAGCAGTGGGAGATACCGGGACAGGGAAGAGGATGAAAAACTGTTTTTT.

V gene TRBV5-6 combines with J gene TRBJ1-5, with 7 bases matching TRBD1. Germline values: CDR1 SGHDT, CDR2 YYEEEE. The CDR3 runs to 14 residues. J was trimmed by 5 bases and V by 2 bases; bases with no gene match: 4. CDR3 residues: CASSLQGNYQPQHF. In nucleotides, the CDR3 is TGTGCCAGCAGCTTACAGGGGAACTATCAGCCCCAGCATTTT.

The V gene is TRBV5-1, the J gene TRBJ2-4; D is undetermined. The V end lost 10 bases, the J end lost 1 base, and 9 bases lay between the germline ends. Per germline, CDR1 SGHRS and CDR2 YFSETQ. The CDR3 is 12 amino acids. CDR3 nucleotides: TGCGCCGCGTCCCTCGCCAAAAACATTCAGTACTTC. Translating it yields CAASLAKNIQYF.

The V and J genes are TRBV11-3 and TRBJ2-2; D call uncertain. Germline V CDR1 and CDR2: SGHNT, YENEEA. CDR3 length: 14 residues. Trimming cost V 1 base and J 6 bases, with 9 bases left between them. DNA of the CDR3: TGTGCCAGCAGCTTAGGCCGGATGGCCGGGGAGCTGTTTTTT. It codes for CASSLGRMAGELFF.

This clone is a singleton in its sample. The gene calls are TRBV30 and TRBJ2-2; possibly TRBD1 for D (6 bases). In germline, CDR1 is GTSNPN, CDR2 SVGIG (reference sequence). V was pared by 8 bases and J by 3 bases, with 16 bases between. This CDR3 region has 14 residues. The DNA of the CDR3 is TGTGCCGGGGGCCTTCCTCCCTACACCGGGGAGCTGTTTTTT. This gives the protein CAGGLPPYTGELFF.

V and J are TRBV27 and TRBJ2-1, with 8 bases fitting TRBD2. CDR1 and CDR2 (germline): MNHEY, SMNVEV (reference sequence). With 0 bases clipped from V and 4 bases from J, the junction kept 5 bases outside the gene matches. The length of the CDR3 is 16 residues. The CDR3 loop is CASSLSAGTRYNEQFF. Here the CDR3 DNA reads TGTGCCAGCAGTTTATCGGCCGGGACTAGGTACAATGAGCAGTTCTTC.

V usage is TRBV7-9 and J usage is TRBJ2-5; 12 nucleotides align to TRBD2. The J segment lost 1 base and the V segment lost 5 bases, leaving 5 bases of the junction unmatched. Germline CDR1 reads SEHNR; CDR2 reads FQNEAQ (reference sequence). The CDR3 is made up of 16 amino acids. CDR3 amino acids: CASSAGTSGPQETQYF. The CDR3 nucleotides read TGTGCCAGCAGCGCCGGGACTAGCGGGCCCCAAGAGACCCAGTACTTC. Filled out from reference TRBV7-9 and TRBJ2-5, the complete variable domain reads DTGVSQNPRHKITKRGQNVTFRCDPISEHNRLYWYRQTLGQGPEFLTYFQNEAQLEKSRLLSDRFSAERPKGSFSTLEIQRTEQGDSAMYLCASSAGTSGPQETQYFGPGTRLLVL.

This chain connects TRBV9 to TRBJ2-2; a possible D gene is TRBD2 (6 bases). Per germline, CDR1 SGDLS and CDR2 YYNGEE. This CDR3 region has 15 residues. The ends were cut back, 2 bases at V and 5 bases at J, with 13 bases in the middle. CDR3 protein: CASSVFSGATGELFF. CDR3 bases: TGTGCCAGCAGCGTGTTTAGCGGAGCTACCGGGGAGCTGTTTTTT.

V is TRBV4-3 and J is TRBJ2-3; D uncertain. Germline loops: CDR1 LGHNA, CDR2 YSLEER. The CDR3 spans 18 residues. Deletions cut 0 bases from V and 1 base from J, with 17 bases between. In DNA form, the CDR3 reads TGCGCCAGCAGCCAAGACTACGGTTGGGCGGAAGGCACAGATACGCAGTATTTT. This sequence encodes CASSQDYGWAEGTDTQYF.

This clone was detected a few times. As DNA, the CDR3 is TGTGCCAGCAGGACACTGGGTCAGCCCCAGCATTTT. It encodes CASRTLGQPQHF. The chain links TRBV6-1 to TRBJ1-5; D unresolved. Trimming shortened V by 6 bases and J by 6 bases, and 9 bases separated the two germline ends. This CDR3 has 12 amino acids. In germline, CDR1 is MNHNS, CDR2 SASEGT.

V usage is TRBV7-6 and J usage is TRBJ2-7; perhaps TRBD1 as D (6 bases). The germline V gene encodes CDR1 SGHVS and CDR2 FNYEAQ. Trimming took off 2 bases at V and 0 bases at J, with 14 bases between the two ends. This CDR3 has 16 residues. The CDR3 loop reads CASSLRWDKSSYEQYF. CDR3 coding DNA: TGTGCCAGCAGCTTAAGATGGGACAAAAGCTCCTACGAGCAGTACTTC.

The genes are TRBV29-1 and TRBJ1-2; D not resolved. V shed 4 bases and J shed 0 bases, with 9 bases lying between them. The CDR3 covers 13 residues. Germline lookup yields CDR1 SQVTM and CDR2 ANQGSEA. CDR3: CSVGYGPNYGYTF. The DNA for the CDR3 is TGCAGCGTTGGTTACGGGCCTAACTATGGCTACACCTTC. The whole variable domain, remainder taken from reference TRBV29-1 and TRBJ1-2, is SAVISQKPSRDICQRGTSLTIQCQVDSQVTMMFWYRQQPGQSLTLIATANQGSEATYESGFVIDKFPISRPNLTFSTLTVSNMSPEDSSIYLCSVGYGPNYGYTFGSGTRLTVV.

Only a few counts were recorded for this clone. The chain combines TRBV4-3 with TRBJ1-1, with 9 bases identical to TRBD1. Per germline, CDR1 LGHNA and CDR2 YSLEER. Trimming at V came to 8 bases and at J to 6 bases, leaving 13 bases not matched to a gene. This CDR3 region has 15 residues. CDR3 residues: CASRPSGTGLSEAFF. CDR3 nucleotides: TGCGCCAGCCGGCCCAGCGGGACAGGGTTGTCTGAAGCTTTCTTT.

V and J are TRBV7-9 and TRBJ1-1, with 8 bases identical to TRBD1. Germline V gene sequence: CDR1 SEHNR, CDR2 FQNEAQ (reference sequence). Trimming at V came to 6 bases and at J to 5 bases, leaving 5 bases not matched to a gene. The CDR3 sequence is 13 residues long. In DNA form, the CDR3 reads TGTGCCAGCAGTTACACAGGGGGAACTGAAGCTTTCTTT. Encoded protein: CASSYTGGTEAFF.

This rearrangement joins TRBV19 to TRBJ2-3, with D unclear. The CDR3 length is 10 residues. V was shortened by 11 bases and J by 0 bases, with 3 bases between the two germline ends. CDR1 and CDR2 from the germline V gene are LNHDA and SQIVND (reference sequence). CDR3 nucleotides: TGTGCCCATAGCACAGATACGCAGTATTTT. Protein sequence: CAHSTDTQYF. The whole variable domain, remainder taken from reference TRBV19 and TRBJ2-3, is DGGITQSPKYLFRKEGQNVTLSCEQNLNHDAMYWYRQDPGQGLRLIYYSQIVNDFQKGDIAEGYSVSREKKESFPLTVTSAQKNPTAFYLCAHSTDTQYFGPGTRLTVL.

The CDR3 loop is CASSLALGIHGANVLTF. The CDR3, as DNA: TGTGCCAGCAGCTTAGCTCTAGGGATCCATGGGGCCAACGTCCTGACTTTC. V gene TRBV13 combines with J gene TRBJ2-6; D is ambiguous. There are 17 residues in the CDR3. CDR1 is PRHDT, CDR2 FYEKMQ, per germline (reference sequence). V was clipped by 1 base and J by 3 bases, with 13 bases between them.

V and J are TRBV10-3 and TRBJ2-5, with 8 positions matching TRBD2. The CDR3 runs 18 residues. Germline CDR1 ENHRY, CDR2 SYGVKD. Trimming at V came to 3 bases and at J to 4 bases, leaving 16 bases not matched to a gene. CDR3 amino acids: CAISDPPPGGERAETQYF. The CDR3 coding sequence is TGTGCCATCAGTGACCCTCCCCCGGGGGGGGAGAGGGCAGAGACCCAGTACTTC.

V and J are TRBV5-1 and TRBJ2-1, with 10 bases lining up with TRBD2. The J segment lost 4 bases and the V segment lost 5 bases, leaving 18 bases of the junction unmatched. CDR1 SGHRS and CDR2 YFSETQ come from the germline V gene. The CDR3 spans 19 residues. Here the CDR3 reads CASSSWVVAGGPPYNEQFF. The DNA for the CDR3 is TGCGCCAGCAGTTCTTGGGTGGTAGCGGGAGGCCCACCGTACAATGAGCAGTTCTTC.

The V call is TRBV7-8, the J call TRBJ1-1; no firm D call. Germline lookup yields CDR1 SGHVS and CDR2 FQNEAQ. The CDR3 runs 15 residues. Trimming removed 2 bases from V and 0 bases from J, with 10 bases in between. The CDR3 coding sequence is TGTGCCAGCAGCTTACAGGAGAATTTGAACACTGAAGCTTTCTTT. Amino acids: CASSLQENLNTEAFF. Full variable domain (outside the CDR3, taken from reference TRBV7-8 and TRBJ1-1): GAGVSQSPRYKVAKRGQDVALRCDPISGHVSLFWYQQALGQGPEFLTYFQNEAQLDKSGLPSDRFFAERPEGSVSTLKIQRTQQEDSAVYLCASSLQENLNTEAFFGQGTRLTVV.

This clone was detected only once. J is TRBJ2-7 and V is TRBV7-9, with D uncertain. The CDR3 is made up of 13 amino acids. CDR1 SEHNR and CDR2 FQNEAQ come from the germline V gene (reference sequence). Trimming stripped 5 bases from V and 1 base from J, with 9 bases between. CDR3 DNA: TGTGCCAGCAGCCCCGGCCAGTCCTACGAGCAGTACTTC. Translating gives CASSPGQSYEQYF.

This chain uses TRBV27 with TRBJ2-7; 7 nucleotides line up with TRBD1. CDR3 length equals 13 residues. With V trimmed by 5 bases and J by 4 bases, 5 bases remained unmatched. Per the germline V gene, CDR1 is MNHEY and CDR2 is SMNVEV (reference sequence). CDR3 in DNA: TGTGCCAGCAGTCCGGGACAGATTTACGAGCAGTACTTC. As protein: CASSPGQIYEQYF.

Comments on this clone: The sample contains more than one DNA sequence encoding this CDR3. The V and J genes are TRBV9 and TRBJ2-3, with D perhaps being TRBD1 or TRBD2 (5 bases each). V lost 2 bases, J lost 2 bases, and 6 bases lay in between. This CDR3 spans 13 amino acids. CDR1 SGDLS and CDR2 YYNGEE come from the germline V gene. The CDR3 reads CASSVGDTDTQYF. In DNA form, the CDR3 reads TGTGCCAGCAGCGTGGGGGACACAGATACGCAGTATTTT.

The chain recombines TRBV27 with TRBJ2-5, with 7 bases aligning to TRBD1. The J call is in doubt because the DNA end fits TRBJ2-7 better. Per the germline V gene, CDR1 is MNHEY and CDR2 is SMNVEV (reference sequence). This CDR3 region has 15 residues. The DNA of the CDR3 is TGTGCCAGCAGAAACAGGGGTTTACTGTCCTACGAGCAGTACTTC. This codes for CASRNRGLLSYEQYF.